The sequence of this TCR beta chain was determined in a study of CD8 T cells in Susac syndrome. Random-hexamer reverse transcription was applied to roughly 0.45 to 1 ug RNA. immunoSEQ multiplex PCR amplified TCR beta CDR3 across 54 Vbeta, 13 Jbeta. MiXCR was run by TCRdb on the immunoSEQ multiplex PCR reads, yielding one entry per CDR3 protein. This sample carries about 120,000 distinct CDR3 sequences, roughly 94% of them seen once, and the ten largest clones take more than 0.09%. The CDR3 contains 15 residues. V dropped 2 bases and J dropped 0 bases, with 8 bases sitting between them. Per germline, CDR1 DFQATT and CDR2 SNEGSKA (reference sequence). Negative isolation was applied to CD8+ and CD4+ T cells, and FACS enrichment was applied to TEMRA cells. This clonotype was counted a single time.

The V call is TRBV20-1, the J call TRBJ2-6; D gene uncertain. Specimen: CD4+ T cells from PBMCs. The sequence came from a human donor in good health. CDR3 in amino acids: CSARREYSGANVLTF. As DNA, the CDR3 is TGCAGTGCTAGAAGAGAGTACTCTGGGGCCAACGTCCTGACTTTC.